This T cell receptor beta chain stems from a study of shared clonotypes between healthy human individuals. Study at large: Aged 18 to 49, the donors were a couple of women and a few men.

Every one of the donors was a Caucasian adult that lived in Nashville, Tennessee. About this clone itself: Given a far larger clone just one base away, this is likely a sequencing read error.

This CDR3 is 12 amino acids long. The germline V gene has CDR1 SQVTM and CDR2 ANQGSEA. Genomic DNA (from each subset) was split evenly across several immunoSEQ plates. The protocol was immunoSEQ multiplex PCR, while the TCRdb copy is restricted to in-frame clones and leaves out a portion. The table lists roughly 480,000 clones, 65% to 80% of them singletons. V usage is TRBV29-1 and J usage is TRBJ1-2; D ambiguous. The sequencing sample was made of PBMCs. The receptor's source is a woman aged 40 to 50 in good health. Some clones in this sample may be carry-over from other donors' samples. The CDR3 reads CIVEDHNYGYTF. The CDR3 DNA reads TGCATCGTTGAAGACCATAACTATGGCTACACCTTC.